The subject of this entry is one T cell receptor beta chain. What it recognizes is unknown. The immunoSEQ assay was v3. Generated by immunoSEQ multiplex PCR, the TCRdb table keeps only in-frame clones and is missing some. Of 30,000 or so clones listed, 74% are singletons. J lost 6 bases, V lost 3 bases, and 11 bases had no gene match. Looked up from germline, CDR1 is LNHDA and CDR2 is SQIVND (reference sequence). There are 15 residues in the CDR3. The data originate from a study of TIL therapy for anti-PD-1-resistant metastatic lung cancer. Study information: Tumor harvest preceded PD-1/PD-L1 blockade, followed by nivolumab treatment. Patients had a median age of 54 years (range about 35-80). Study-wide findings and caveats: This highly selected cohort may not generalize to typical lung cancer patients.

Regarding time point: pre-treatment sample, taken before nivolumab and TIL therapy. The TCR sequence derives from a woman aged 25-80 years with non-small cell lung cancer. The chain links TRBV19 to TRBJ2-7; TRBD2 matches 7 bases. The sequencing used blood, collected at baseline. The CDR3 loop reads CASSIRASGSGEQYF. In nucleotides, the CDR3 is TGTGCCAGTAGTATTCGGGCTAGCGGCTCCGGCGAGCAGTACTTC.